This T cell receptor beta chain appears in the sequencing data of a study of T cells in women clearing cervical HPV infection (dated by TCRdb to 2016 to 2018). Describing the broader study: Cases were approximately 25 women with histologically confirmed HPV16-related CIN3 or worse, including a couple of invasive cancers. Since only a few of the women had HLA typing available, the possibility that HLA type was acting as a confounder could not be ruled out. Cases and controls were matched on year of sample collection and on age within five years. Quality controls consisted of five blinded duplicates per group, for a total of approximately 60 samples made up of approximately 50 participants and roughly 10 replicates. The exploratory proof-of-principle case-control study was nested within the Guanacaste HPV Natural History Study in Costa Rica and compared TCR repertoires across cervical HPV16 outcomes. Blood from cases was collected at the visit where the lesion was first found, while blood from controls was collected once the infection could no longer be detected. The parent cohort enrolled roughly 9,600 women aged 18 or older in Guanacaste, Costa Rica, during about 1992 to 1994 and followed them for approximately 7 years. Cases had a median age of roughly 36 years and controls had a median age of 38, with no significant differences in baseline characteristics. The controls were 25 to 30 women whose single incident HPV16 infection cleared within 12 months with no development of precancer or cancer. For cases, a median interval of approximately 140 days, with an interquartile range of roughly 85 to 220 days, was observed between lesion detection and blood sampling. Findings and caveats that apply to the study as a whole: Because the number of T cells per sample was unknown, the richness differences could reflect varying T-cell content rather than repertoire biology. Because of the cross-sectional design, the study could not determine whether the associations came before infection or resulted from infection, and neither effector/memory subsets nor HPV-specific T cells were isolated. Cases had lower TRBV6-7 relative abundance than controls (approximately 0.11% versus 0.16%; Bonferroni P = 0.0008). Random forest classifiers that combined richness and V gene abundances separated cases from controls with an estimated AUC of less than 0.85. TCR repertoire richness was significantly higher in CIN3+ cases than in controls across sequencing depths, while evenness did not differ.

Worth noting for this clone: Its antigen is still unknown. The read comes to an end 3 residues before the CDR3 does, leaving the germline J gene to fill in the end.

Every participant had a single incident cervical HPV16 infection, and women with prevalent HPV16 infections were excluded. Cervical HPV DNA was detected with MY09/MY11 PCR, and genotyping was done by dot-blot hybridization. Under 17 mL of heparinized blood was centrifuged, after which the buffy coat was aliquoted, frozen at -30 degrees C, and then stored at -80 degrees C. QIAGEN kits were used to extract genomic DNA from the buffy coat specimens. From the germline V gene (reference sequence), CDR1 is WNHNN and CDR2 is SYGVQD. Deletion took 4 bases off V and 0 bases off J, with a span of 11 bases between the germline ends. Taken from cysteine to phenylalanine, the CDR3 has 15 residues. The 36 bases shown cover part of the CDR3, and their frame starts at base 1. The immunoSEQ assay used multiplex PCR to amplify TCR beta CDR3 regions from an average of approximately 1,100 ng of genomic DNA per sample. To correct primer bias, the assay used a complete synthetic TCR repertoire to set an amplification baseline. The amplicons were sequenced using the Illumina platform. On the authors' methods: Sequence errors were corrected by clustering with frequency ratios and a modified nearest-neighbor algorithm, and the sequences were then analyzed in the immunoSEQ Analyzer using IMGT gene definitions. At each rarefaction depth, TCR richness and evenness were averaged across 20 rarefaction repeats, and samples with fewer sequences than that depth were excluded. V, D and J gene relative abundances were compared between groups with Wilcoxon rank sum tests, applying FDR correction. Blinded duplicates gave an intraclass correlation of 95.6% for TCR richness and an average of roughly 82% across 70 or so gene segments. TCRdb took this table from immuneACCESS and kept in-frame rearrangements with V and J called. Such tables lack part of the clones; where checked against another copy, unresolved V genes explain under half of the gap, and the rest is unexplained. V and J calls and clone size are as listed in that table; D and trimming were resolved from the DNA. For this sample, the table gives approximately 30,000 clones. The biggest ten clones account for roughly 1.5% of the sample.

Material for sequencing was blood buffy coat. The V and J genes are TRBV10-1 and TRBJ2-3; the D gene is perhaps TRBD2, on 5 matching bases. The TCR sequence derives from a woman aged 18 to 75 with a cervical HPV16 infection that either progressed to CIN3+ or cleared (not recorded which). CDR3 reads: CASSASITSTDTQYF. The sequenced CDR3 bases are TGCGCCAGCAGTGCTAGCATTACTAGCACAGATACG.